These 26 T cell receptor beta chains were sequenced from one sample in a study of cytomegalovirus exposure and HLA in healthy donors. PCR was performed using 60 Vbeta and 13 Jbeta primers. Assay: immunoSEQ multiplex PCR; the TCRdb copy retains only in-frame clones and omits some. The table includes about 93,000 clones, about 79% detected once. Sequenced material: PBMCs. All receptors come from a man aged 45-65 years in good health and CMV-seronegative.

The V gene is TRBV29-1, the J gene TRBJ2-7, with D possibly being TRBD2 (5 bases). The germline V gene has CDR1 SQVTM and CDR2 ANQGSEA. CDR3 length equals 12 residues. The V and J ends lost 6 bases and 3 bases respectively, with 12 bases between them. The chain's CDR3 is CSVNVGGYEQYF. DNA for the CDR3: TGCAGCGTGAATGTTGGAGGCTACGAGCAGTACTTC.

The rearrangement joins TRBV7-2 to TRBJ1-1; D is uncertain. The ends were cut back, 1 base at V and 3 bases at J, with 12 bases in the middle. Looked up from germline, CDR1 is SGHTA and CDR2 is FQGNSA. The CDR3 loop spans 15 amino acids. The CDR3 region is CASSLGGSLYTEAFF. The DNA of the CDR3 is TGTGCCAGCAGCTTAGGCGGCAGTTTGTACACTGAAGCTTTCTTT. The complete variable domain, with remaining parts taken from reference TRBV7-2 and TRBJ1-1, reads GAGVSQSPSNKVTEKGKDVELRCDPISGHTALYWYRQSLGQGLEFLIYFQGNSAPDKSGLPSDRFSAERTGGSVSTLTIQRTQQEDSAVYLCASSLGGSLYTEAFFGQGTRLTVV.

The chain carries TRBV19 and TRBJ2-1, with 8 nucleotides matching TRBD2. V lost 5 bases to trimming and J lost 2 bases; unmatched junction nucleotides: 5. Germline V CDR1 and CDR2: LNHDA, SQIVND (reference sequence). The CDR3 consists of 15 residues. Here the CDR3 DNA reads TGTGCCAGTAGTCAAGCGGGAGAGACCTACAATGAGCAGTTCTTC. Its translation: CASSQAGETYNEQFF.

The chain couples TRBV29-1 to TRBJ2-1; D is uncertain. The germline CDR1 and CDR2 sequences are SQVTM and ANQGSEA. The CDR3 contains 11 residues. Between the trimmed V and J ends, which lost 5 bases and 7 bases, there was a span of 9 bases. The CDR3 sequence: CSVNQYNEQFF. The CDR3 nucleotides are TGCAGCGTTAACCAGTATAATGAGCAGTTCTTC.

This chain joins TRBV12-1 and TRBJ2-7; the D call of TRBD1 is as the table states it, not checked on the DNA. TRBV12-1 is marked as a pseudogene. The CDR3 has 15 residues. CDR3 sequence (DNA): TGTGCCAGCAGCGACCGGGACAATCTACCCTACGAGCAGTACTTC. It encodes CASSDRDNLPYEQYF.

The V call is TRBV9, the J call TRBJ2-3, with D perhaps matching TRBD2 (6 bases). The V and J ends lost 0 bases and 6 bases respectively, with 14 bases between them. CDR1 and CDR2 from the germline V gene are SGDLS and YYNGEE. CDR3 length equals 15 residues. CDR3 bases: TGTGCCAGCAGCGTAGGGGGGGACCCGTACGATACGCAGTATTTT. It translates to CASSVGGDPYDTQYF.

The chain has TRBV6-1 and TRBJ1-3; D is uncertain. CDR1 is MNHNS, CDR2 SASEGT, per germline. This CDR3 comprises 15 residues. The V end was cut by 0 bases, the J end by 0 bases, with 6 bases between. The CDR3 coding sequence is TGTGCCAGCAGTGAAGCGTCCGTCTCTGGAAACACCATATATTTT. Translation gives CASSEASVSGNTIYF.

The V gene is TRBV28, the J gene TRBJ1-2, with 7 bases matching TRBD1. Germline-derived CDR1 and CDR2 are MDHEN and SYDVKM. The trim removed 6 bases at V and 5 bases at J, leaving 12 bases unmatched. CDR3 length: 15 residues. CDR3 amino acids: CASSYQDRDYYGYTF. DNA of the CDR3: TGTGCCAGCAGCTATCAAGACAGGGATTATTATGGCTACACCTTC.

The CDR3 region is CASSLGGRDYEQYF. The CDR3 DNA reads as TGTGCCAGCAGCTTGGGAGGCAGGGACTACGAGCAGTACTTC. V usage is TRBV5-8 and J usage is TRBJ2-7, with D maybe TRBD1 (5 bases). V was trimmed by 0 bases and J by 3 bases, leaving 10 bases between them. The CDR3 loop spans 14 amino acids. The germline V gene encodes CDR1 SGHTS and CDR2 YDEGEE. Full variable domain (missing parts from reference TRBV5-8 and TRBJ2-7): EAGVTQSPTHLIKTRGQQATLRCSPISGHTSVYWYQQALGLGLQFLLWYDEGEERNRGNFPPRFSGRQFPNYSSELNVNALELEDSALYLCASSLGGRDYEQYFGPGTRLTVT.

The chain recombines TRBV28 with TRBJ2-7; maybe TRBD1 (5 bases). Trimming pared 8 bases from V and 4 bases from J, leaving 12 bases between. This CDR3 has 12 residues. CDR1 and CDR2 (germline): MDHEN, SYDVKM. The CDR3 spells CASGAGSYEQYF. The CDR3 coding sequence is TGTGCCAGCGGGGCAGGGTCGTACGAGCAGTACTTC.

CDR3 sequence reads: CASRKQGKETQYF. In nucleotides, the CDR3 is TGTGCCAGCAGGAAACAGGGGAAAGAGACCCAGTACTTC. This chain connects TRBV2 to TRBJ2-5; 7 bases fit TRBD1. The V and J ends lost 6 bases and 3 bases, in that order; junction bases with no gene match: 4. The germline gives CDR1 SNHLY, CDR2 FYNNEI. There are 13 residues in the CDR3.

The chain has TRBV27 and TRBJ2-2, with D possibly matching TRBD1 (5 bases). Trimming pared 5 bases from V and 6 bases from J, leaving 19 bases between. There are 16 residues in the CDR3. Germline V gene sequence: CDR1 MNHEY, CDR2 SMNVEV (reference sequence). CDR3 DNA sequence: TGTGCCAGCAGTCCAGGACATCGAAAGAGCGCCGGGGAGCTGTTTTTT. Encoded protein: CASSPGHRKSAGELFF.

This chain connects TRBV27 to TRBJ2-3, with 9 bases lining up with TRBD2. Germline V gives CDR1 MNHEY, CDR2 SMNVEV (reference sequence). CDR3 size: 16 residues. The V and J ends lost 5 bases and 4 bases, in that order; junction bases with no gene match: 10. The CDR3 is CASSHVAGGPPDTQYF. The CDR3 coding sequence is TGTGCCAGCAGTCATGTGGCGGGAGGGCCCCCAGATACGCAGTATTTT.

The gene calls are TRBV9 and TRBJ2-2, with TRBD1 matching 9 bases. The junction had 4 bases not matched to a gene; V was cut back by 3 bases and J by 1 base. Germline CDR1 SGDLS, CDR2 YYNGEE. This CDR3 region has 16 residues. The CDR3 nucleotides read TGTGCCAGCAGCGCCGCGACAGGGGGGAACACCGGGGAGCTGTTTTTT. Its translation: CASSAATGGNTGELFF. The whole variable domain, filled in from reference TRBV9 and TRBJ2-2, reads DSGVTQTPKHLITATGQRVTLRCSPRSGDLSVYWYQQSLDQGLQFLIQYYNGEERAKGNILERFSAQQFPDLHSELNLSSLELGDSALYFCASSAATGGNTGELFFGEGSRLTVL.

The J gene is TRBJ2-5, the V gene TRBV9, with 8 bases lining up with TRBD2. CDR3 length equals 13 residues. CDR1 and CDR2 from the germline V gene are SGDLS and YYNGEE. V lost 4 bases to trimming and J lost 5 bases; unmatched junction nucleotides: 4. CDR3 protein: CASSPGGRETQYF. The CDR3 DNA reads TGTGCCAGCAGCCCCGGCGGGAGGGAGACCCAGTACTTC.

The chain couples TRBV5-1 to TRBJ2-1; 9 bases agree with TRBD1. CDR3 length equals 13 residues. From germline, CDR1 is SGHRS and CDR2 YFSETQ. V gave up 4 bases and J gave up 12 bases; unmatched junction bases: 8. CDR3 loop: CASSATGGIGQFF. The CDR3 DNA reads as TGCGCCAGCAGCGCAACAGGGGGCATAGGGCAGTTCTTC.

The V call is TRBV29-1, the J call TRBJ2-1, with no clear D. Germline loops: CDR1 SQVTM, CDR2 ANQGSEA. The CDR3 sequence is 14 residues long. V was shortened by 4 bases and J by 2 bases, with 12 bases between the two germline ends. The CDR3: CSVVYSRAYNEQFF. CDR3 sequence (DNA): TGCAGCGTTGTGTACTCTCGGGCCTACAATGAGCAGTTCTTC.

This clone occurred once. V is TRBV7-9 and J is TRBJ2-2, with 9 nucleotides matching TRBD1. Germline trimming cut 5 bases from V and 6 bases from J; bases unmatched to any gene: 10. The CDR3 is 16 residues long. Germline assignment: CDR1 SEHNR and CDR2 FQNEAQ (reference sequence). The CDR3 DNA sequence: TGTGCCAGCAGCCTTACAGGGGGCGAGGAGGCCGGGGAGCTGTTTTTT. Protein sequence: CASSLTGGEEAGELFF.

The chain couples TRBV12-5 to TRBJ2-3; 9 bases align to TRBD1. The CDR3 totals 14 residues. The trim removed 1 base at V and 6 bases at J, leaving 2 bases unmatched. Germline V gives CDR1 LGHNT, CDR2 FRNRAP. This CDR3 is CASGLGQGGDTQYF. CDR3 nucleotides: TGTGCTAGTGGTTTGGGACAGGGGGGCGATACGCAGTATTTT.

The V gene is TRBV9, the J gene TRBJ1-5, with TRBD1 matching over 7 bases. The CDR3 length is 15 residues. Germline V gene sequence: CDR1 SGDLS, CDR2 YYNGEE. The V segment lost 4 bases and the J segment 5 bases; nucleotides outside the gene matches: 9. The DNA of the CDR3 is TGTGCCAGCAGCCCATCCGGGACAGAAGATCAGCCCCAGCATTTT. This translates into CASSPSGTEDQPQHF.

This rearrangement joins TRBV5-4 to TRBJ2-2, with D maybe TRBD1 (6 bases). Trimming pared 3 bases from V and 5 bases from J, leaving 14 bases between. This CDR3 contains 15 residues. Looked up from germline, CDR1 is SGHNT and CDR2 is YYREEE (reference sequence). This CDR3 is CASSSDQRGTGELFF. CDR3 DNA sequence: TGTGCCAGCAGCTCAGACCAGAGGGGGACCGGGGAGCTGTTTTTT.

V and J are TRBV5-1 and TRBJ2-5; 7 positions match TRBD2. This CDR3 has 14 amino acids. Per the germline V gene, CDR1 is SGHRS and CDR2 is YFSETQ. V gave up 0 bases and J gave up 5 bases; unmatched junction bases: 4. DNA for the CDR3: TGCGCCAGCAGCTTGGCTGGACTAGACGAGACCCAGTACTTC. This gives the protein CASSLAGLDETQYF.

The chain uses TRBV4-3 and TRBJ1-1, with 8 bases lining up with TRBD1. CDR3 size: 14 residues. The junction had 5 bases not matched to a gene; V was cut back by 3 bases and J by 5 bases. In germline, CDR1 is LGHNA, CDR2 YSLEER. CDR3 sequence: CASSQQQGGTEAFF. In DNA form, the CDR3 reads TGCGCCAGCAGCCAGCAACAGGGGGGTACTGAAGCTTTCTTT.

Concerning this clone itself: The sample contains more than one DNA sequence encoding this CDR3. The chain uses TRBV10-2 and TRBJ2-5, with D perhaps matching TRBD1 (5 bases). Deletions cut 8 bases from V and 6 bases from J, with 16 bases between. Germline V gene data show CDR1 as WSHSY and CDR2 as SAAADI. This CDR3 comprises 13 residues. This CDR3 is CASCPQQGQTQYF. The CDR3 region has the DNA TGCGCCAGCTGTCCTCAGCAGGGCCAGACCCAGTACTTC.

This chain links TRBV7-2 with TRBJ2-7; TRBD1 agrees at 7 bases. V trimming: 4 bases; J trimming: 5 bases; junction bases outside the gene matches: 5. CDR1 is SGHTA, CDR2 FQGNSA, per germline. The CDR3 runs 13 residues. CDR3 DNA sequence: TGTGCCAGCAGCTCACGGACAGGCAACGAGCAGTACTTC. It codes for CASSSRTGNEQYF.

This clone was recorded only once. This sequence joins TRBV7-9 and TRBJ2-7; TRBD1 is a possible D gene (6 bases). Deletions cut 5 bases from V and 4 bases from J, with 9 bases between. This CDR3 contains 12 residues. Germline V CDR1 and CDR2: SEHNR, FQNEAQ (reference sequence). In DNA, the CDR3 is TGTGCCAGCAGCCGACAGGTTTACGAGCAGTACTTC. Translating gives CASSRQVYEQYF.